Given below is one T cell receptor (beta chain) in context. No antigen is known for it. This entry comes from a study of cytomegalovirus exposure and HLA in healthy donors. Findings and limits, study-wide: Cytomegalovirus association was assigned to under 200 TCR beta chains.

PCR used 60 Vbeta primers and 13 Jbeta primers. This table comes from immunoSEQ multiplex PCR, and its TCRdb copy is limited to in-frame clones, with some not included. The sample lists roughly 200,000 clones, 78% occurring once. The germline V gene encodes CDR1 SGHRS and CDR2 YFSETQ. The V and J ends lost 1 base and 0 bases, in that order; junction bases with no gene match: 11. The CDR3 sequence is 20 residues long. The TCR comes from a female donor in good health and CMV-seronegative. The sequencing input was PBMCs. The chain links TRBV5-1 to TRBJ2-6, with 9 bases fitting TRBD1. The CDR3 region has the DNA TGCGCCAGCAGCTTGTGGGATAGGGGGACAGGGCCCTCTGGGGCCAACGTCCTGACTTTC. Encoded protein: CASSLWDRGTGPSGANVLTF.